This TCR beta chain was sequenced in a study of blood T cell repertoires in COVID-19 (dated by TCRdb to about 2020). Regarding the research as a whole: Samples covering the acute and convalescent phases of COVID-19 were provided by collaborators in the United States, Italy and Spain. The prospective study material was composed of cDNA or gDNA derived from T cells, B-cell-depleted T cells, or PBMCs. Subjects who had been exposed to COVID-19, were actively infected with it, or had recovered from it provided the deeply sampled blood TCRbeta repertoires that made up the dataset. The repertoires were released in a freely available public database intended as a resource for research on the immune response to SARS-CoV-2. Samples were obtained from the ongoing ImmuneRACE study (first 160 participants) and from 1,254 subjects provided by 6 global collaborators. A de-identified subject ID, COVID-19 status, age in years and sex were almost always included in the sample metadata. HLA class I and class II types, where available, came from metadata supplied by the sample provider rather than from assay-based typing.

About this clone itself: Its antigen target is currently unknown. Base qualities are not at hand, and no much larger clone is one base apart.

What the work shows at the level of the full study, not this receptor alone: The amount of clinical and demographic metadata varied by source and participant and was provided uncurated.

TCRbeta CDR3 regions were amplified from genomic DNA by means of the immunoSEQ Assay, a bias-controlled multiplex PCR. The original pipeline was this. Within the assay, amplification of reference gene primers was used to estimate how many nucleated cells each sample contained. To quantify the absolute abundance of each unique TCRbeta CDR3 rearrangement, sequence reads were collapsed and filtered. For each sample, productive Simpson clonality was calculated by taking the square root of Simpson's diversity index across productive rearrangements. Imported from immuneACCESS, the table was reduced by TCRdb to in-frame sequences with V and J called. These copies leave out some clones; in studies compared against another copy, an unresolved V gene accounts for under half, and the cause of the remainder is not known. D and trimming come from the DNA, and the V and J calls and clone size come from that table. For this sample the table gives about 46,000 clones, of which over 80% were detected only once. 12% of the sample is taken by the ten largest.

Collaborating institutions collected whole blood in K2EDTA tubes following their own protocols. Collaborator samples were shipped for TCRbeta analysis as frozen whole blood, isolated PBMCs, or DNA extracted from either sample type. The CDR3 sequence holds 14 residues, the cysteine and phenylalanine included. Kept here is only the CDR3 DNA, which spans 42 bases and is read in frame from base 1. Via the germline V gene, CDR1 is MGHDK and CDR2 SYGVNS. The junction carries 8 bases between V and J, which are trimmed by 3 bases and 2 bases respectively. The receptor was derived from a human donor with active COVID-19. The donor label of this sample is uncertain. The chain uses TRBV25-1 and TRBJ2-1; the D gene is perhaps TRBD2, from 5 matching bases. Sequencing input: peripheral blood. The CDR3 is CASSEIGAYNEQFF. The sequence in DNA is TGTGCCAGCAGTGAGATCGGGGCCTACAATGAGCAGTTCTTC.